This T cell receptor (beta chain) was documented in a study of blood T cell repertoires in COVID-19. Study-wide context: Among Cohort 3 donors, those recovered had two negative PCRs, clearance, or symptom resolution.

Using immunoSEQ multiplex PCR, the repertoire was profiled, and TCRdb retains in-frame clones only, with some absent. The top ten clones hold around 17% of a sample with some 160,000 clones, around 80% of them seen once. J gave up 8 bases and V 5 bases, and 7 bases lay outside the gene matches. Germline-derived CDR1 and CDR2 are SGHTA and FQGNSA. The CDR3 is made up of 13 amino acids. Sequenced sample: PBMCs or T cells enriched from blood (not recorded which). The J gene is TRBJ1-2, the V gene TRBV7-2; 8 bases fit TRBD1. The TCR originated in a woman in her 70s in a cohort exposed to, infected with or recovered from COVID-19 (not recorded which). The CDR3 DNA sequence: TGTGCCAGCAGCATGGACAGGGAATACGGCTACACCTTC. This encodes CASSMDREYGYTF.